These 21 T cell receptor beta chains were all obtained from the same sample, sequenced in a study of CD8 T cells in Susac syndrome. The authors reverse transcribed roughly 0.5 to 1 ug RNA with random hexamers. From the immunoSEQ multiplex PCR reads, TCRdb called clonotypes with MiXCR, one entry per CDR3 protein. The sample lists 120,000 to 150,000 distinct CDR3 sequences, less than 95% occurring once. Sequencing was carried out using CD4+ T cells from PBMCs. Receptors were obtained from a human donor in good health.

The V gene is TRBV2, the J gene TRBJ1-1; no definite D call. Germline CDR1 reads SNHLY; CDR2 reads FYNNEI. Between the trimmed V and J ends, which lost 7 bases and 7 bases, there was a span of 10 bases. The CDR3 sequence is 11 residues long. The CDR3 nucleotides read TGTGCCAGCACAGGACGAATTGAAGCTTTCTTT. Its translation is CASTGRIEAFF.

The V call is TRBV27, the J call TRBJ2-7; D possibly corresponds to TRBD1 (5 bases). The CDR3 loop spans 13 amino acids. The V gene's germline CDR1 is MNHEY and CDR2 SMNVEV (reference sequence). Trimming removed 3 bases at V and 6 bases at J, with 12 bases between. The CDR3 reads CASSLWQGSEQYF. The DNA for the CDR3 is TGTGCCAGCAGTTTGTGGCAGGGAAGCGAGCAGTACTTC.

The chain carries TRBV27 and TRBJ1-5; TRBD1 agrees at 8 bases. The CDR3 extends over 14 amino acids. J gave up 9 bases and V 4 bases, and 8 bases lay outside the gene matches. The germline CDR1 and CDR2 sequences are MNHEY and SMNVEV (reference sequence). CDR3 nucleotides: TGTGCCAGCAGTTCAACAGGGGGGCATGGGCCCCAGCATTTT. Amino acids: CASSSTGGHGPQHF.

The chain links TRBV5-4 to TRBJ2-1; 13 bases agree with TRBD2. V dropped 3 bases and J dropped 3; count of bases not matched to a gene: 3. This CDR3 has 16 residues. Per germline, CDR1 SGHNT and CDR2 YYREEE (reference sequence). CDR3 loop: CASSYWTSGSYNEQFF. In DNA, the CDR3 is TGTGCCAGCAGCTACTGGACTAGCGGGAGCTACAATGAGCAGTTCTTC.

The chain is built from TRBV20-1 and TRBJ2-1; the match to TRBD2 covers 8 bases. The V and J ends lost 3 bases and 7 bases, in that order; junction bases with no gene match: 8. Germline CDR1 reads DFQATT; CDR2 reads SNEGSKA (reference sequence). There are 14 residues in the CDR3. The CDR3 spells CSARSAGGVNEQFF. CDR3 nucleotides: TGCAGTGCTAGGTCGGCGGGAGGCGTGAATGAGCAGTTCTTC.

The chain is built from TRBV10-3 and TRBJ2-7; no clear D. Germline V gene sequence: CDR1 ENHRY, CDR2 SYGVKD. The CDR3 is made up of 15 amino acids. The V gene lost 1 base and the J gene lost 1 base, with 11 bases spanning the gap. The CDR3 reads CAISEFGAESYEQYF. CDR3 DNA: TGTGCCATCAGTGAGTTTGGCGCCGAATCCTACGAGCAGTACTTC.

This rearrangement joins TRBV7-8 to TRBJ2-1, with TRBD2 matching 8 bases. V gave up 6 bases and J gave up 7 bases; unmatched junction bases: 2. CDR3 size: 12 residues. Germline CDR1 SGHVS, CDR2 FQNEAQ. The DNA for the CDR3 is TGTGCCAGCAGTACGGGGGGGAATGAGCAGTTCTTC. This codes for CASSTGGNEQFF. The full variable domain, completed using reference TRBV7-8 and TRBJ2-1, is GAGVSQSPRYKVAKRGQDVALRCDPISGHVSLFWYQQALGQGPEFLTYFQNEAQLDKSGLPSDRFFAERPEGSVSTLKIQRTQQEDSAVYLCASSTGGNEQFFGPGTRLTVL.

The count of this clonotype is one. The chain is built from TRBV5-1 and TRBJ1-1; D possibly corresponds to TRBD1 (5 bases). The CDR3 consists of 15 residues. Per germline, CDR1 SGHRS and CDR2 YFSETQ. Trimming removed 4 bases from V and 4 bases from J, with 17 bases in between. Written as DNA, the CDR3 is TGCGCCAGCAGCCCCAACCTTGGGGGAGGCACTGAAGCTTTCTTT. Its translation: CASSPNLGGGTEAFF. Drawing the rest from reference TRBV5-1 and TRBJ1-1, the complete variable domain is KAGVTQTPRYLIKTRGQQVTLSCSPISGHRSVSWYQQTPGQGLQFLFEYFSETQRNKGNFPGRFSGRQFSNSRSEMNVSTLELGDSALYLCASSPNLGGGTEAFFGQGTRLTVV.

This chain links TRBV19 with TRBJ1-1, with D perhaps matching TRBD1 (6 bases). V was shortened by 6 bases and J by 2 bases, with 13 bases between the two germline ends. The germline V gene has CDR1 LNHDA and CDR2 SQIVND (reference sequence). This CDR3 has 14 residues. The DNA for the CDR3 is TGTGCCAGTAGCCACTTCAGGGGAAACACTGAAGCTTTCTTT. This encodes CASSHFRGNTEAFF.

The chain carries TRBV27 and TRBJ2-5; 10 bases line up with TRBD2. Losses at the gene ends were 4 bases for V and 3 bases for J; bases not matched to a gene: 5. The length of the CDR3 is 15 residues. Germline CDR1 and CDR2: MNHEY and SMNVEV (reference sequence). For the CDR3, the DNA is TGTGCCAGCAGTTCGATCCTAGCGGGAGAAGAGACCCAGTACTTC. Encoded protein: CASSSILAGEETQYF.

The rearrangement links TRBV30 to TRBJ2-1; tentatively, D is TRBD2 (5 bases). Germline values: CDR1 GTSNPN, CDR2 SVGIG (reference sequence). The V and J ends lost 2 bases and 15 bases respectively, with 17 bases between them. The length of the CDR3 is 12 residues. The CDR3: CAWSFSGEYVFF. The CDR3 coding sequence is TGTGCCTGGAGTTTTAGTGGGGAGTACGTGTTCTTC. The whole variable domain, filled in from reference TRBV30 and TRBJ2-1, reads SQTIHQWPATLVQPVGSPLSLECTVEGTSNPNLYWYRQAAGRGLQLLFYSVGIGQISSEVPQNLSASRPQDRQFILSSKKLLLSDSGFYLCAWSFSGEYVFFGPGTRLTVL.

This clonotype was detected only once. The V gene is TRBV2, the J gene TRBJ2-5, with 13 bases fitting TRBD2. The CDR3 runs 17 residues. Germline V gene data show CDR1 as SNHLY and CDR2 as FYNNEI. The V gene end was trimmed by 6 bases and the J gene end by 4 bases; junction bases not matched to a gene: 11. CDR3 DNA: TGTGCCAGCAGCGGGACTAGCGGGGAGGGGGTTGGAGAGACCCAGTACTTC. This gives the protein CASSGTSGEGVGETQYF.

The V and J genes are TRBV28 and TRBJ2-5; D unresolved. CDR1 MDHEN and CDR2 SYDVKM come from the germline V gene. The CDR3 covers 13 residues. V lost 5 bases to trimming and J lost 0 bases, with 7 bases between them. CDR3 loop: CASSQEYQETQYF. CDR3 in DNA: TGTGCCAGCAGTCAGGAGTACCAAGAGACCCAGTACTTC.

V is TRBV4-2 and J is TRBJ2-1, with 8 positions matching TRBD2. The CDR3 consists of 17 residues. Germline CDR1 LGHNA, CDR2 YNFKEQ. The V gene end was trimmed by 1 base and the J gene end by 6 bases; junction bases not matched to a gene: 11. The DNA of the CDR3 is TGTGCCAGCAGCCAAGGCGTAGCGGGATCCGCCATCAATGAGCAGTTCTTC. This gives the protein CASSQGVAGSAINEQFF.

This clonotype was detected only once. The CDR3 bases are TGTGCCATCAGGCTGAGCTCTGGAAACACCATATATTTT. This codes for CAIRLSSGNTIYF. The chain combines TRBV10-3 with TRBJ1-3; D gene uncertain. The CDR3 runs to 13 residues. Looked up from germline, CDR1 is ENHRY and CDR2 is SYGVKD. V was shortened by 6 bases and J by 0 bases, with 6 bases between the two germline ends.

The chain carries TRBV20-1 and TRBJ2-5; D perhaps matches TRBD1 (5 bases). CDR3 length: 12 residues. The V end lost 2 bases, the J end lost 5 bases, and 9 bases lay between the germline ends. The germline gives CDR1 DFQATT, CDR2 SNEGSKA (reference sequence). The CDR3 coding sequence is TGCAGTGCTAGAAAGGGGTTGGAGACCCAGTACTTC. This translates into CSARKGLETQYF.

CDR3 nucleotides: TGTGCCAGCAGCTTAAAGGCGACTAGCGGGAGTAATGAGCAGTTCTTC. Amino acids: CASSLKATSGSNEQFF. V is TRBV7-2 and J is TRBJ2-1; 12 bases are a match to TRBD2. Germline trimming cut 2 bases from V and 7 bases from J; bases unmatched to any gene: 6. The germline V gene encodes CDR1 SGHTA and CDR2 FQGNSA. This CDR3 region has 16 residues.

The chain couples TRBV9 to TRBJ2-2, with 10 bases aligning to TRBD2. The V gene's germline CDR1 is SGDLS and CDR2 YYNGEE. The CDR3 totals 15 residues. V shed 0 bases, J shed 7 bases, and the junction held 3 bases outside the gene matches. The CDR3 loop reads CASSVGLAGFGELFF. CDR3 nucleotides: TGTGCCAGCAGCGTAGGACTAGCGGGTTTCGGGGAGCTGTTTTTT.

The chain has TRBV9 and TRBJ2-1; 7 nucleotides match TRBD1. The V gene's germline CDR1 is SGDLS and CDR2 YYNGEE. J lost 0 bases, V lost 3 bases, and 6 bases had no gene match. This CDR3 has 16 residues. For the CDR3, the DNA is TGTGCCAGCAGCGGTCAACAGGGGAGCTCCTACAATGAGCAGTTCTTC. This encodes CASSGQQGSSYNEQFF. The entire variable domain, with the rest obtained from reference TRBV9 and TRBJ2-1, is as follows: DSGVTQTPKHLITATGQRVTLRCSPRSGDLSVYWYQQSLDQGLQFLIQYYNGEERAKGNILERFSAQQFPDLHSELNLSSLELGDSALYFCASSGQQGSSYNEQFFGPGTRLTVL.

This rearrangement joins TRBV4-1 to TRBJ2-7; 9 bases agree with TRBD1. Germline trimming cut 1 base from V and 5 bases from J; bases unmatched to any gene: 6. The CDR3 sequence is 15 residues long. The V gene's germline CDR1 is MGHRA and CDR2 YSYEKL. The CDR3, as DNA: TGCGCCAGCAGCCAAGTAGGACAGGGGAGGAACGAGCAGTACTTC. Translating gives CASSQVGQGRNEQYF.

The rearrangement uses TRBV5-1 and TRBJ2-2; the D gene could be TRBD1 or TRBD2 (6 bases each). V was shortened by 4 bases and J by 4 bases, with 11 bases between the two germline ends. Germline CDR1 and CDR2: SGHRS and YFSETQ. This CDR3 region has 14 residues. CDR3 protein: CASSGGTFTGELFF. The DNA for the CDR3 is TGCGCCAGCAGCGGAGGGACATTCACCGGGGAGCTGTTTTTT. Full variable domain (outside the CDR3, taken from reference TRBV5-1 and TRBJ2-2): KAGVTQTPRYLIKTRGQQVTLSCSPISGHRSVSWYQQTPGQGLQFLFEYFSETQRNKGNFPGRFSGRQFSNSRSEMNVSTLELGDSALYLCASSGGTFTGELFFGEGSRLTVL.